These T cell receptor beta chains were read from a single sample in a study of preoperative IRX-2 immunotherapy in early breast cancer. The method was immunoSEQ multiplex PCR; TCRdb's version includes in-frame clones alone and lacks a portion of them. The sample records about 10,000 clones, 65% to 90% being singletons. Source: lymph node tissue, taken before IRX-2 immunotherapy. These receptors were taken from a human donor with breast cancer. Each CDR3 is given with its conserved first and last residue. Fields, in order: clone size, J gene, D gene, V gene, CDR3 protein, CDR3 DNA. A D gene is named only where the DNA matches it firmly. Expanded clones are given a class, and other clones once, few, many or no size at all.

- TRBJ2-4 - TRBV11-3 CASSLPDRGNIQYF TGTGCCAGCAGCTTGCCCGACAGAGGGAACATTCAGTACTTC
- TRBJ1-2 - TRBV6-8 CASSYSGSGGYTF TGTGCCAGCAGTTACTCAGGATCGGGGGGCTACACCTTC
- TRBJ2-6 - TRBV6-8 CASSYSRGSDGANVLTF TGTGCCAGCAGTTACAGTAGAGGGTCGGATGGGGCCAACGTCCTGACTTTC
- TRBJ1-1 - TRBV23-1 CASRERENTEAFF TGCGCCAGCAGGGAAAGGGAGAACACTGAAGCTTTCTTT
- TRBJ1-1 - TRBV7-5 CASSHPAGRTEAFF TGTGCCAGCAGCCACCCGGCCGGGAGGACTGAAGCTTTCTTT
- TRBJ1-1 - TRBV11-3 CASSLVGTNTEAFF TGTGCCAGCAGCTTGGTAGGCACTAACACTGAAGCTTTCTTT
- TRBJ2-1 TRBD2 TRBV6-8 CAISRLAGDDEQFF TGTGCCATCAGCCGACTAGCGGGAGATGATGAGCAGTTCTTC
- TRBJ2-2 - TRBV6-8 CATTWTAGELFF TGTGCCACAACCTGGACAGCCGGGGAGCTGTTTTTT
few TRBJ1-3 - TRBV19 CASSKEGSGNTIYF TGTGCCAGTAGTAAGGAGGGATCTGGAAACACCATATATTTT
- TRBJ1-1 - TRBV29-1 CSVENRGSRSSEAFF TGCAGCGTTGAAAATCGGGGCTCCCGATCGTCTGAAGCTTTCTTT
- TRBJ2-5 TRBD2 TRBV10-2 CASRHGLAGVETQYF TGCGCCAGCAGACACGGACTAGCGGGAGTAGAGACCCAGTACTTC
- TRBJ2-5 TRBD1 TRBV19 CASSPGGTGGVETQYF TGTGCCAGTAGTCCCGGTGGGACAGGGGGCGTTGAGACCCAGTACTTC
- TRBJ1-5 - TRBV5-1 CASSLEGQAQPQHF TGCGCCAGCAGCTTGGAAGGGCAGGCTCAGCCCCAGCATTTT
- TRBJ1-5 - TRBV11-3 CASSLLGRANQPQHF TGTGCCAGCAGCTTGCTCGGCAGGGCGAATCAGCCCCAGCATTTT
- TRBJ1-1 TRBD1 TRBV16 CASSRLGTGVVEAFF TGTGCCAGCAGTCGCCTCGGGACAGGGGTGGTTGAAGCTTTCTTT
- TRBJ2-7 - TRBV6-1 CASSEEIGYGYEQYF TGTGCCAGCAGTGAAGAAATAGGGTACGGCTACGAGCAGTACTTC
few TRBJ1-1 - TRBV6-8 CASRIKVGNTEAFF TGTGCCAGCAGAATTAAAGTAGGGAACACTGAAGCTTTCTTT
- TRBJ2-1 - TRBV19 CASSPLGSYNEQFF TGTGCCAGTAGTCCCCTCGGTTCCTACAATGAGCAGTTCTTC
- TRBJ2-2 - TRBV7-4 CASSPRRYGELFF TGTGCCAGCAGCCCCAGACGGTACGGGGAGCTGTTTTTT
- TRBJ1-4 TRBD1 TRBV30 CAWSFTRTGAVEKLFF TGTGCCTGGAGTTTTACCCGGACAGGGGCTGTCGAAAAACTGTTTTTT
- TRBJ2-3 TRBD2 TRBV30 CAWRISGSGDTQYF TGTGCCTGGAGGATTAGCGGGAGCGGAGATACGCAGTATTTT
- TRBJ2-1 TRBD2 TRBV6-8 CASSLITSGGNEQFF TGTGCCAGCAGCCTCATAACTAGCGGAGGCAATGAGCAGTTCTTC
- TRBJ2-4 - TRBV19 CASSTRDTIKNIQYF TGTGCCAGTAGTACCCGGGACACTATTAAAAACATTCAGTACTTC
- TRBJ1-1 TRBD1 TRBV15 CASSSWTGRNTEAFF TGTGCCAGCAGCTCTTGGACAGGGAGGAACACTGAAGCTTTCTTT
few TRBJ1-3 - TRBV29-1 CSVGTLGNTIYF TGCAGCGTGGGGACTCTGGGAAACACCATATATTTT
- TRBJ2-6 - TRBV6-8 CASRQGANVLTF TGTGCCAGCAGACAGGGGGCCAACGTCCTGACTTTC
- TRBJ2-1 - TRBV10-2 CASSDQRSNEQFF TGCGCCAGCAGTGATCAGAGATCCAATGAGCAGTTCTTC
- TRBJ2-7 - TRBV29-1 CSVEGQGGYEQYF TGCAGCGTTGAAGGCCAGGGGGGTTACGAGCAGTACTTC
- TRBJ1-1 - TRBV6-8 CASRTGQTEAFF TGTGCCAGCAGAACCGGACAGACTGAAGCTTTCTTT
once TRBJ2-1 - TRBV1 CASSRTQGNEQFF TGCGCCAGCAGCCGAACCCAGGGGAATGAGCAGTTCTTC
- TRBJ1-1 - TRBV29-1 CSVDPVNTEAFF TGCAGCGTTGATCCCGTGAACACTGAAGCTTTCTTT
- TRBJ2-2 TRBD2 TRBV7-1 CASSLARLAGDTGELFF TGTGCCAGCAGCTTGGCCCGGCTAGCGGGAGACACCGGGGAGCTGTTTTTT
- TRBJ2-1 - TRBV18 CASSLSWGSSYNEQFF TGTGCCAGCTCACTGTCTTGGGGGAGCTCCTACAATGAGCAGTTCTTC
- TRBJ2-1 - TRBV19 CASSIRGSYNEQFF TGTGCCAGTAGTATCCGGGGGTCCTACAATGAGCAGTTCTTC
- TRBJ1-1 TRBD1 TRBV29-1 CSVPGQGKTEAFF TGCAGCGTCCCGGGACAGGGGAAAACTGAAGCTTTCTTT
- TRBJ1-4 TRBD1 TRBV5-1 CASSLGQGLANEKLFF TGCGCCAGCAGCTTGGGACAGGGGCTGGCTAATGAAAAACTGTTTTTT
- TRBJ1-2 TRBD1 TRBV6-8 CASSRPDRGGYTF TGTGCCAGCAGTCGACCAGACAGGGGGGGCTACACCTTC
- TRBJ1-5 TRBD1 TRBV5-1 CASSLGDSGNQPQHF TGCGCCAGCAGCTTGGGGGACAGTGGTAATCAGCCCCAGCATTTT
once TRBJ1-1 - TRBV10-2 CASSVTGNTEAFF TGCGCCAGCAGTGTTACTGGGAACACTGAAGCTTTCTTT
- TRBJ2-3 - TRBV19 CASRRDSSASTDTQYF TGTGCCAGTAGGAGGGACTCCTCAGCGAGCACAGATACGCAGTATTTT
- TRBJ1-4 - TRBV14 CASSQKPGGEKLFF TGTGCCAGCAGCCAGAAACCAGGTGGTGAAAAACTGTTTTTT
- TRBJ1-1 TRBD1 TRBV23-1 CASSYGTANTEAFF TGCGCCAGCAGTTACGGGACAGCCAACACTGAAGCTTTCTTT